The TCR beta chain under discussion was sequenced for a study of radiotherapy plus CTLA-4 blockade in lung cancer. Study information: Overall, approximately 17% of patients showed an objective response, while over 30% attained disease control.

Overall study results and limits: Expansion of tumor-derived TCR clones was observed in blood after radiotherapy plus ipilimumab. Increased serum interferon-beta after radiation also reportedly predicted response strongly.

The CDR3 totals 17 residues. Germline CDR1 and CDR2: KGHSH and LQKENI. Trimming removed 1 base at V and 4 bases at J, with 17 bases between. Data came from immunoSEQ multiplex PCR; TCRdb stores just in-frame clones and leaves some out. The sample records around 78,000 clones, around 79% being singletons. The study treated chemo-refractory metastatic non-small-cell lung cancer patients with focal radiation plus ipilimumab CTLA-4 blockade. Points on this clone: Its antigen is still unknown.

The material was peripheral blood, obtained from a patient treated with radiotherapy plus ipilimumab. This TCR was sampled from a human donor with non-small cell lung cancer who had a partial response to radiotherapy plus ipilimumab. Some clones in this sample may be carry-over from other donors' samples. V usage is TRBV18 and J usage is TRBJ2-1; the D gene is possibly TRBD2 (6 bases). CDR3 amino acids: CASSPRAPGVGYNEQFF. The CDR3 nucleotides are TGTGCCAGCTCACCACGGGCCCCGGGAGTAGGGTACAATGAGCAGTTCTTC.